The clone carrying this T cell receptor (beta chain) was recorded a few times. What it recognizes is unknown. The data belong to a study of somatic mutations in cytotoxic T cells in rheumatoid arthritis. Across the study: Several of the V beta antibody-stained T-cell populations were flow-sorted at nearly 100% purity; V beta1+ cells were among them and were sequenced for TCRB. Study-wide points: Per patient, the largest CD8+ clone was found to exceed 20% of CD8+ cells in about an eighth of the 65 cases.

Assay: immunoSEQ multiplex PCR; the TCRdb copy retains only in-frame clones and omits some. The sample contains about 11,000 clones, around 80% of which appear only once. Per germline, CDR1 SQVTM and CDR2 ANQGSEA. This CDR3 spans 14 amino acids. V lost 4 bases to trimming and J lost 1 base, with 13 bases between them. This receptor was taken from a woman aged 55 to 70 with rheumatoid arthritis. The chain links TRBV29-1 to TRBJ2-5; D is uncertain. Source material: CD8+ T cells sorted from blood. The CDR3 coding sequence is TGCAGCGTTGTCCCTCCCAGGATCCAAGAGACCCAGTACTTC. Its protein product is CSVVPPRIQETQYF.